This entry lists 25 T cell receptor beta chains sequenced from one sample in a study of blood T cell repertoires in COVID-19. Sequenced by immunoSEQ multiplex PCR; TCRdb stores in-frame clones only, minus some. The sample carries roughly 260,000 clones, around 89% recorded once. What was sequenced was peripheral blood. All receptors derive from a woman between 40 and 50 years old with acute or convalescent COVID-19.

The chain recombines TRBV5-5 with TRBJ2-7; D uncertain. V gave up 0 bases and J gave up 2 bases, with 6 bases separating them. Germline-derived CDR1 and CDR2 are SGHKS and YYEKEE (reference sequence). This CDR3 contains 13 residues. The CDR3 bases are TGTGCCAGCAGCTTGGAGCCGGCCTACGAGCAGTACGTC. The encoded protein is CASSLEPAYEQYV.

This chain connects TRBV3-1 (or the pseudogene TRBV3-2) to TRBJ1-2; a possible D gene is TRBD1 (5 bases). Trimming shortened V by 3 bases and J by 4 bases, and 15 bases separated the two germline ends. Germline CDR1 LGHDT, CDR2 YNNKEL (reference sequence). The CDR3 consists of 15 residues. CDR3 sequence reads: CASSHGTGSSYGYTF. The CDR3, as DNA: TGTGCCAGCAGCCATGGTACAGGAAGCAGCTATGGCTACACCTTC.

The V call is TRBV7-9, the J call TRBJ2-3, with 14 bases that match TRBD2. Looked up from germline, CDR1 is SEHNR and CDR2 is FQNEAQ (reference sequence). This CDR3 region has 15 residues. Unmatched junction bases numbered 4, after V lost 7 bases and J lost 4 bases. The CDR3: CASKMTSGGADTQYF. The CDR3 DNA reads as TGTGCCAGCAAGATGACTAGCGGGGGGGCAGATACGCAGTATTTT.

V usage is TRBV3-1 (or the pseudogene TRBV3-2) and J usage is TRBJ1-2; tentatively, D is TRBD1 (6 bases). Germline CDR1 and CDR2: LGHDT and YNNKEL (reference sequence). The CDR3 runs 13 residues. The V gene lost 0 bases and the J gene lost 8 bases, with 10 bases spanning the gap. CDR3 in amino acids: CASSQEGARGYTF. DNA of the CDR3: TGTGCCAGCAGCCAAGAGGGGGCCAGGGGCTACACCTTC.

The chain recombines TRBV7-9 with TRBJ2-3; 7 bases are shared with TRBD1. The CDR3 consists of 14 residues. J lost 1 base, V lost 8 bases, and 6 bases had no gene match. Germline-derived CDR1 and CDR2 are SEHNR and FQNEAQ (reference sequence). The DNA of the CDR3 is TGTGCCAGCTGTAGGGGGACAGGCACAGATACGCAGTATTTT. Its protein product is CASCRGTGTDTQYF.

This chain joins TRBV10-2 and TRBJ2-3; D might be TRBD2 (5 bases). This CDR3 is built from 13 residues. The germline V gene encodes CDR1 WSHSY and CDR2 SAAADI. The V end was cut by 0 bases, the J end by 7 bases, with 8 bases between. CDR3 nucleotide sequence: TGCGCCAGCAGTGAGTCGAGGGAGAATACGCAGTATTTT. Translated, it gives CASSESRENTQYF.

This sequence joins TRBV2 and TRBJ1-3, with D possibly being TRBD1 (5 bases). In germline, CDR1 is SNHLY, CDR2 FYNNEI. V gave up 8 bases and J gave up 0 bases, with 17 bases separating them. This CDR3 is 16 amino acids long. The CDR3, as DNA: TGTGCCAGCGGGAGGCAGGGAGGGAGCTCTGGAAACACCATATATTTT. Its protein is CASGRQGGSSGNTIYF. The entire variable domain, with the rest obtained from reference TRBV2 and TRBJ1-3, is as follows: EPEVTQTPSHQVTQMGQEVILRCVPISNHLYFYWYRQILGQKVEFLVSFYNNEISEKSEIFDDQFSVERPDGSNFTLKIRSTKLEDSAMYFCASGRQGGSSGNTIYFGEGSWLTVV.

As concerns this clone: A read error is likely, as this CDR3 ends without the conserved phenylalanine or tryptophan. The V call is TRBV3-1 (or the pseudogene TRBV3-2), the J call TRBJ1-2; D might be TRBD1 (5 bases). The germline gives CDR1 LGHDT, CDR2 YNNKEL (reference sequence). The CDR3 covers 13 residues. V lost 0 bases and J 8 bases, leaving 10 bases between the germline ends. The CDR3 nucleotides are TGTGCCAGCAGCCAAGATCGGGGGTCCGGCTACACCCTC. This encodes CASSQDRGSGYTL.

This clone was seen just once. V and J are TRBV24-1 and TRBJ2-5, with 7 nucleotides matching TRBD1. V gave up 9 bases and J gave up 2 bases; unmatched junction bases: 5. The CDR3 covers 13 residues. Germline-derived CDR1 and CDR2 are KGHDR and SFDVKD. CDR3 in DNA: TGTGCCACCTCCGACAGGGAACAAGAGACCCAGTACTTC. Translating gives CATSDREQETQYF.

The chain is built from TRBV19 and TRBJ1-3; D is unclear. CDR1 LNHDA and CDR2 SQIVND come from the germline V gene (reference sequence). This CDR3 has 15 amino acids. Trimming pared 7 bases from V and 0 bases from J, leaving 13 bases between. The DNA of the CDR3 is TGTGCCAGTACCTTGGGTGGGAGCTCTGGAAACACCATATATTTT. Protein: CASTLGGSSGNTIYF.

V is TRBV6-5 and J is TRBJ1-6; TRBD1 might be the D (6 bases). The V gene lost 4 bases and the J gene lost 7 bases, with 11 bases spanning the gap. The CDR3 contains 14 residues. Germline CDR1 reads MNHEY; CDR2 reads SVGAGI. Here the CDR3 reads CASSSGGTNSPLHF. The CDR3 coding sequence is TGTGCCAGCAGTTCGGGAGGGACAAATTCACCCCTCCACTTT.

The chain recombines TRBV20-1 with TRBJ1-5; D is perhaps TRBD1 (5 bases). Germline values: CDR1 DFQATT, CDR2 SNEGSKA (reference sequence). V was shortened by 3 bases and J by 1 base, with 25 bases between the two germline ends. The CDR3 is made up of 19 amino acids. The CDR3 region is CSASRAGGTSIGSNQPQHF. The DNA for the CDR3 is TGCAGTGCTAGTCGAGCCGGAGGGACTTCAATAGGGAGCAATCAGCCCCAGCATTTT.

The gene calls are TRBV6-4 and TRBJ2-2; 12 positions match TRBD2. With 6 bases clipped from V and 4 bases from J, the junction kept 3 bases outside the gene matches. The CDR3 runs to 15 residues. The germline V gene encodes CDR1 MRHNA and CDR2 SNTAGT. The CDR3 DNA reads as TGTGCCAGCAGCCGGACTAGCGGGGCCACCGGGGAGCTGTTTTTT. It yields the protein CASSRTSGATGELFF.

V usage is TRBV19 and J usage is TRBJ1-1, with TRBD1 as a possible D gene (6 bases). This CDR3 is 15 amino acids long. Germline values: CDR1 LNHDA, CDR2 SQIVND (reference sequence). V was clipped by 5 bases and J by 3 bases, with 16 bases between them. The CDR3 is CASSPQTGRHTEAFF. CDR3 in DNA: TGTGCCAGTAGTCCTCAGACAGGAAGACACACTGAAGCTTTCTTT.

This clone appeared a single time. The gene calls are TRBV9 and TRBJ1-1; D remains unclear. Germline V CDR1 and CDR2: SGDLS, YYNGEE. Trimming shortened V by 0 bases and J by 4 bases, and 7 bases separated the two germline ends. The CDR3 is made up of 13 amino acids. The CDR3: CASSVGPSTEAFF. Written as DNA, the CDR3 is TGTGCCAGCAGCGTAGGGCCGTCCACTGAAGCTTTCTTT. Using reference TRBV9 and TRBJ1-1 for the parts outside the CDR3, the full variable domain is DSGVTQTPKHLITATGQRVTLRCSPRSGDLSVYWYQQSLDQGLQFLIQYYNGEERAKGNILERFSAQQFPDLHSELNLSSLELGDSALYFCASSVGPSTEAFFGQGTRLTVV.

This rearrangement joins TRBV5-1 to TRBJ2-6; D possibly corresponds to TRBD1 (6 bases). V was trimmed by 5 bases and J by 4 bases, leaving 10 bases between them. This CDR3 comprises 14 residues. In germline, CDR1 is SGHRS, CDR2 YFSETQ. The CDR3: CASRGALGANVLTF. The CDR3 DNA sequence: TGCGCCAGCAGGGGGGCGCTAGGGGCCAACGTCCTGACTTTC.

The chain employs TRBV2 and TRBJ1-1; 8 bases fit TRBD1. This CDR3 comprises 15 residues. Unmatched junction bases numbered 5, after V lost 4 bases and J lost 1 base. Germline assignment: CDR1 SNHLY and CDR2 FYNNEI. CDR3 sequence (DNA): TGTGCCAGCAGTGTCCCAGGGGGCTGGAACACTGAAGCTTTCTTT. It codes for CASSVPGGWNTEAFF.

As to this clone: At the DNA level, this CDR3 is encoded by other sequences in the same sample as well. The chain carries TRBV5-4 and TRBJ1-2; 9 nucleotides match TRBD1. V lost 5 bases to trimming and J lost 2 bases; unmatched junction nucleotides: 4. The CDR3 has 14 amino acids. Germline V gene lookup returns CDR1 SGHNT and CDR2 YYREEE (reference sequence). The CDR3 DNA is TGTGCCAGCAGTCCCGGGACAGGGAACTATGGCTACACCTTC. It is translated as CASSPGTGNYGYTF.

The rearrangement joins TRBV10-3 to TRBJ2-1; 13 bases are a match to TRBD2. Looked up from germline, CDR1 is ENHRY and CDR2 is SYGVKD. V lost 6 bases and J lost 8; bases outside the gene matches: 7. This CDR3 has 15 amino acids. CDR3 sequence (DNA): TGTGCCATCAGCTCAACCGGGACTAGCGGGGATGAGCAGTTCTTC. This encodes CAISSTGTSGDEQFF.

This chain connects TRBV5-5 to TRBJ1-1, with D maybe TRBD1 (5 bases). CDR3 size: 14 residues. Germline CDR1 reads SGHKS; CDR2 reads YYEKEE (reference sequence). V was trimmed by 4 bases and J by 0 bases, leaving 10 bases between them. The CDR3 bases are TGTGCCAGCAGCCGCGGGACCTTGAACACTGAAGCTTTCTTT. Residues: CASSRGTLNTEAFF. Together with reference TRBV5-5 and TRBJ1-1, the CDR3 gives the full variable domain: DAGVTQSPTHLIKTRGQQVTLRCSPISGHKSVSWYQQVLGQGPQFIFQYYEKEERGRGNFPDRFSARQFPNYSSELNVNALLLGDSALYLCASSRGTLNTEAFFGQGTRLTVV.

The chain is built from TRBV3-1 (or the pseudogene TRBV3-2) and TRBJ2-3; D might be TRBD1 (6 bases). Germline assignment: CDR1 LGHDT and CDR2 YNNKEL (reference sequence). Deletions cut 8 bases from V and 6 bases from J, with 18 bases between. The CDR3 covers 14 residues. CDR3 residues: CASGKGTSADTQYF. As DNA, the CDR3 is TGTGCCAGCGGTAAGGGGACATCCGCGGATACGCAGTATTTT.

The chain has TRBV2 and TRBJ2-3; 10 bases map to TRBD2. Germline CDR1 is SNHLY and CDR2 is FYNNEI. This CDR3 comprises 16 residues. The ends lost 5 bases at V and 6 bases at J; junction bases unmatched: 11. The CDR3 DNA sequence: TGTGCCAGCAGTCATAGCGGGGGGCCTCCGAGGGATACGCAGTATTTT. Protein: CASSHSGGPPRDTQYF. Full variable domain (rest looked up from reference TRBV2 and TRBJ2-3): EPEVTQTPSHQVTQMGQEVILRCVPISNHLYFYWYRQILGQKVEFLVSFYNNEISEKSEIFDDQFSVERPDGSNFTLKIRSTKLEDSAMYFCASSHSGGPPRDTQYFGPGTRLTVL.

There are a few counts of this clone. The genes are TRBV5-1 and TRBJ1-6; unclear D gene. In germline, CDR1 is SGHRS, CDR2 YFSETQ. The CDR3 runs 15 residues. V was trimmed by 7 bases and J by 5 bases, leaving 16 bases between them. The CDR3 loop is CASGVSPGNNSPLHF. Here the CDR3 DNA reads TGCGCCAGCGGGGTCTCCCCGGGAAATAATTCACCCCTCCACTTT.

The chain uses TRBV9 and TRBJ1-2; maybe TRBD1 (5 bases). Germline V gene data show CDR1 as SGDLS and CDR2 as YYNGEE. The CDR3 runs 15 residues. Trimming took 4 bases from V and 2 from J, leaving 15 bases between them. The CDR3 sequence: CASSPEGQGNYGYTF. The CDR3 DNA reads as TGTGCCAGCAGCCCAGAAGGGCAGGGCAACTATGGCTACACCTTC.

The rearrangement joins TRBV9 to TRBJ2-1, with 7 bases identical to TRBD2. Germline trimming cut 3 bases from V and 5 bases from J; bases unmatched to any gene: 11. Germline V gene data show CDR1 as SGDLS and CDR2 as YYNGEE. The CDR3 has 16 amino acids. The DNA for the CDR3 is TGTGCCAGCAGCGAGGGCCCCTGGGGGGGTGACAATGAGCAGTTCTTC. Its translation is CASSEGPWGGDNEQFF.